Below are 15 T cell receptor beta chains sequenced from a single sample in a study of blood T cell repertoires in COVID-19. Sequencing used immunoSEQ multiplex PCR; TCRdb keeps in-frame clones, though not all of them. The sample holds about 130,000 clones, over 80% seen once. The sequencing input was peripheral blood. These receptors all stem from a man between 70 and 80 years old with acute or convalescent COVID-19.

The J gene is TRBJ1-1, the V gene TRBV7-9, with D possibly being TRBD1 (5 bases). Trimming pared 0 bases from V and 6 bases from J, leaving 11 bases between. In germline, CDR1 is SEHNR, CDR2 FQNEAQ (reference sequence). The CDR3 contains 14 residues. The CDR3 coding sequence is TGTGCCAGCAGCTTAGCGTCAGGGTGGGCTGAAGCTTTCTTT. Protein product: CASSLASGWAEAFF.

V is TRBV7-3 and J is TRBJ1-6, with D unclear. Deletions cut 2 bases from V and 11 bases from J, with 13 bases between. The CDR3 consists of 14 residues. CDR1 and CDR2 from the germline V gene are SGHTA and FQGTGA. The DNA of the CDR3 is TGTGCCAGCAGCTTACGACAAGTCAGGACACCCCTCCACTTT. Translated, it gives CASSLRQVRTPLHF.

This clone is a singleton in its sample. The chain employs TRBV6-6 and TRBJ1-5; possible D gene TRBD1, 5 bases. Trimming pared 7 bases from V and 6 bases from J, leaving 16 bases between. The length of the CDR3 is 14 residues. CDR1 is MNHNY, CDR2 SVGAGI, per germline (reference sequence). The CDR3 sequence: CASKDSHQGQPQHF. CDR3 DNA sequence: TGTGCCAGCAAAGACAGCCACCAGGGTCAGCCCCAGCATTTT.

V usage is TRBV7-9 and J usage is TRBJ1-4; 11 bases fit TRBD1. This CDR3 comprises 16 residues. With V trimmed by 4 bases and J by 8 bases, 9 bases remained unmatched. Germline V lookup: CDR1 SEHNR, CDR2 FQNEAQ (reference sequence). The CDR3 bases are TGTGCCAGCAGCTACAAAACCGGGACAGGGGGGGAAAAACTGTTTTTT. Its protein product is CASSYKTGTGGEKLFF.

This clone was seen a few times. As DNA, the CDR3 is TGTGCCAGCAGTTTCTCGACAGGGGGACAGGAAAAACTGTTTTTT. This sequence encodes CASSFSTGGQEKLFF. The gene calls are TRBV7-8 and TRBJ1-4, with 9 bases fitting TRBD1. Germline V lookup: CDR1 SGHVS, CDR2 FQNEAQ. J gave up 8 bases and V 6 bases, and 10 bases lay outside the gene matches. The CDR3 length is 15 residues.

The CDR3 sequence: CASSIVASGGASYNEQFF. CDR3 DNA: TGTGCCAGTAGTATTGTCGCTAGCGGGGGGGCGTCCTACAATGAGCAGTTCTTC. The rearrangement joins TRBV19 to TRBJ2-1, with 12 bases matching TRBD2. Per the germline V gene, CDR1 is LNHDA and CDR2 is SQIVND (reference sequence). This CDR3 is built from 18 residues. J gave up 1 base and V 3 bases, and 7 bases lay outside the gene matches.

J is TRBJ2-1 and V is TRBV19, with 12 positions matching TRBD2. The CDR3 has 18 amino acids. Germline values: CDR1 LNHDA, CDR2 SQIVND (reference sequence). J lost 3 bases, V lost 8 bases, and 14 bases had no gene match. The CDR3 DNA follows: TGTGCCAGTTCTCCGACTAGCGGGGGTCCTTTATTCTACAATGAGCAGTTCTTC. Residues: CASSPTSGGPLFYNEQFF.

The chain has TRBV5-5 and TRBJ2-1, with D unresolved. Germline assignment: CDR1 SGHKS and CDR2 YYEKEE (reference sequence). V dropped 7 bases and J dropped 2 bases, with 10 bases sitting between them. The CDR3 length is 13 residues. In DNA, the CDR3 is TGTGCCAGCCAAGAAAGCACCTACAATGAGCAGTTCTTC. Amino acid sequence: CASQESTYNEQFF.

The chain couples TRBV20-1 to TRBJ1-1, with a tentative D call TRBD1 (6 bases). The CDR3 totals 11 residues. From germline, CDR1 is DFQATT and CDR2 SNEGSKA (reference sequence). V gave up 5 bases and J gave up 5 bases, with 9 bases separating them. In DNA, the CDR3 is TGCAGTGCTTACAGGGTTACTGAAGCTTTCTTT. Protein sequence: CSAYRVTEAFF.

The J gene is TRBJ1-3, the V gene TRBV6-5; D remains ambiguous. V lost 11 bases to trimming and J lost 3 bases, with 8 bases between them. Germline V lookup: CDR1 MNHEY, CDR2 SVGAGI. CDR3 length equals 11 residues. CDR3 coding DNA: TGTGCCTCCCGAGTTGGAAACACCATATATTTT. The encoded protein is CASRVGNTIYF.

The CDR3 DNA sequence: TGTGCCAGCAGCGTAGAACAGTTGAACACTGAAGCTTTCTTT. It encodes CASSVEQLNTEAFF. The chain combines TRBV9 with TRBJ1-1, with unresolved D. From germline, CDR1 is SGDLS and CDR2 YYNGEE. V was shortened by 0 bases and J by 0 bases, with 6 bases between the two germline ends. The CDR3 contains 14 residues.

The chain uses TRBV15 and TRBJ1-4; D gene unclear. Germline V gene sequence: CDR1 LNHNV, CDR2 YYDKDF (reference sequence). There are 15 residues in the CDR3. With 0 bases removed from V and 3 bases from J, the gap between germline ends came to 8 bases. This CDR3 reads CATSRDGQANEKLFF. Here the CDR3 DNA reads TGTGCCACCAGCAGAGATGGGCAGGCTAATGAAAAACTGTTTTTT.

This sequence joins TRBV9 and TRBJ1-3, with TRBD1 as a possible D gene (5 bases). This CDR3 spans 18 amino acids. The V end was cut by 4 bases, the J end by 2 bases, with 22 bases between. Germline V gives CDR1 SGDLS, CDR2 YYNGEE. CDR3 amino acids: CASSPRPLAGSPGNTIYF. In nucleotides, the CDR3 is TGTGCCAGCAGCCCGAGGCCCCTCGCAGGGTCGCCTGGAAACACCATATATTTT.

This clone came up once. The V and J genes are TRBV6-5 and TRBJ2-7; 10 nucleotides align to TRBD1. Trimming at V came to 7 bases and at J to 5 bases, leaving 11 bases not matched to a gene. The CDR3 has 15 amino acids. Germline V gene sequence: CDR1 MNHEY, CDR2 SVGAGI. As DNA, the CDR3 is TGTGCCAGCACCCCTCCGGGACAGGGGCGGGACGAGCAGTACTTC. It yields the protein CASTPPGQGRDEQYF.

This sequence joins TRBV4-1 and TRBJ2-1, with 7 bases identical to TRBD2. The CDR3 is 13 amino acids. Germline trimming cut 5 bases from V and 6 bases from J; bases unmatched to any gene: 4. Germline V CDR1 and CDR2: MGHRA, YSYEKL. The CDR3 nucleotides are TGCGCCAGCAGCGACCCGGGGGGCAATGAGCAGTTCTTC. Encoded protein: CASSDPGGNEQFF.